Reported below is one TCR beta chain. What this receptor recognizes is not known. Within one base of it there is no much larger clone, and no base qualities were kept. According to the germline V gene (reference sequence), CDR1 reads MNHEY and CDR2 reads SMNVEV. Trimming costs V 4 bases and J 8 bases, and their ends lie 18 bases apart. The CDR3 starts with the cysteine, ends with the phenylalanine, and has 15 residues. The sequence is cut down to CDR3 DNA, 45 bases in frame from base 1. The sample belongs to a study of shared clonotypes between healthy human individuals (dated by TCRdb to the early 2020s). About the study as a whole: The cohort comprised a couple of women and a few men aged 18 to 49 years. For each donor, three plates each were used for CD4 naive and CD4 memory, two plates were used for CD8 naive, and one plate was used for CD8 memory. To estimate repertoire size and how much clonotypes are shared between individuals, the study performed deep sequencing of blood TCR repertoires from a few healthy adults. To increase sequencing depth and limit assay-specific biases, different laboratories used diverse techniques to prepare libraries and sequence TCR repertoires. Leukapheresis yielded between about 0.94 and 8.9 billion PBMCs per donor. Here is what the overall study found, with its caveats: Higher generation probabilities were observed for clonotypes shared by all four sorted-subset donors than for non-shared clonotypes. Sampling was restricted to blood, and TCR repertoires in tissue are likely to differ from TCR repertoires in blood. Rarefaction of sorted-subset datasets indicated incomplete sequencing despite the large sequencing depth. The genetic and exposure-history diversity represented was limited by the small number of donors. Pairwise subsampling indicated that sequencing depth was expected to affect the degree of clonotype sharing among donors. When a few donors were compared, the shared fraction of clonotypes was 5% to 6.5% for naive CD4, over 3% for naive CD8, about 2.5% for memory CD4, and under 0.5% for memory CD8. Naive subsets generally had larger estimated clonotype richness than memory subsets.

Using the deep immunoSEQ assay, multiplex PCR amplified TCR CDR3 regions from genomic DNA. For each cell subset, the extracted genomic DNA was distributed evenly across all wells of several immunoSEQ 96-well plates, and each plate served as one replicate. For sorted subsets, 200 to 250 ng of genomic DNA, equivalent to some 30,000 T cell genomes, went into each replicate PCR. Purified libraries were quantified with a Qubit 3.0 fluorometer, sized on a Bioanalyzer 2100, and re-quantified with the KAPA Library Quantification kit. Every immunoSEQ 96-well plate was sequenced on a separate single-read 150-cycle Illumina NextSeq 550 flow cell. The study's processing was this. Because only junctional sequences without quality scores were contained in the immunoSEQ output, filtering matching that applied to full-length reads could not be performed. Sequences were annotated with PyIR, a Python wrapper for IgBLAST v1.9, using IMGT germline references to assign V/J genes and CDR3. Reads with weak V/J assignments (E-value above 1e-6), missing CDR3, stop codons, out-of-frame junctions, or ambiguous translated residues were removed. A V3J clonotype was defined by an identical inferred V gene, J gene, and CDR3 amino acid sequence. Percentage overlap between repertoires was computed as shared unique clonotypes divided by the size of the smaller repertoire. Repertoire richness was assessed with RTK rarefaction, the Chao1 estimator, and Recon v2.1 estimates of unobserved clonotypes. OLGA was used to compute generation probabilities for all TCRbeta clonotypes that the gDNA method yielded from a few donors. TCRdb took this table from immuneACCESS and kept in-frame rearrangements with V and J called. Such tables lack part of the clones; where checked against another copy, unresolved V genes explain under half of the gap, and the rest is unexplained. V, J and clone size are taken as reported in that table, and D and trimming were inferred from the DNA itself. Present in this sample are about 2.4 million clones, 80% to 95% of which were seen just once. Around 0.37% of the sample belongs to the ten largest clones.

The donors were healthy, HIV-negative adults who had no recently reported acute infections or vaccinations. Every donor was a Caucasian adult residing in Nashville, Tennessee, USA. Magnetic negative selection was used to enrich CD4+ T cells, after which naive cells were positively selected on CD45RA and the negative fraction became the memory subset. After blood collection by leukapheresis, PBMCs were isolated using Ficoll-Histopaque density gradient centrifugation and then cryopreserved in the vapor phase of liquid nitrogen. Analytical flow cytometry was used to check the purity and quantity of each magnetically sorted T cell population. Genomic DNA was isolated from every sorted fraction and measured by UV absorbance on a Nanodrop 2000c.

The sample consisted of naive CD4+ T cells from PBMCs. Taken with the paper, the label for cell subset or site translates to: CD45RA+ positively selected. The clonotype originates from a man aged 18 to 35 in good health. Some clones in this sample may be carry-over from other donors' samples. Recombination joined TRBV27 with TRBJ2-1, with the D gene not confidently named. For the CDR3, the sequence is CASSSRPLGNDEQFF. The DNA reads TGTGCCAGCAGTTCCCGCCCCCTGGGAAATGATGAGCAGTTCTTC.